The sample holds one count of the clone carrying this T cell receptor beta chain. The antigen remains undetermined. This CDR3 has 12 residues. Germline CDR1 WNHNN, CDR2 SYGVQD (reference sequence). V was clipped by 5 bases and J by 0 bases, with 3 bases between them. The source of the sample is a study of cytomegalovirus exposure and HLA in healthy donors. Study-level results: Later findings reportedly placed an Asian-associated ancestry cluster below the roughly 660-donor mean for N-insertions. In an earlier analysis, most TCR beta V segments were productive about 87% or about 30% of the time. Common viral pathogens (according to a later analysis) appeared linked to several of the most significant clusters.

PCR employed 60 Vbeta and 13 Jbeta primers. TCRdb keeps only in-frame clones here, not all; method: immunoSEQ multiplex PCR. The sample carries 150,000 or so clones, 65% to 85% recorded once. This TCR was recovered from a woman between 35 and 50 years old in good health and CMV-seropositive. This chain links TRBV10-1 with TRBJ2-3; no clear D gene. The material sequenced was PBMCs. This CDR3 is CASSSSTDTQYF. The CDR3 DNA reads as TGCGCCAGCAGTTCTAGCACAGATACGCAGTATTTT.